This T cell receptor beta chain was obtained from a study of T cell repertoires and HLA-DP antigens. Across the study: Transduced HeLa cells presented HLA-DP to CD4+ T cells.

Points on this clone: Its cognate antigen is unknown.

This CDR3 is built from 15 residues. CDR1 is SGHKS and CDR2 is YYEKEE in the germline V gene (reference sequence). V lost 2 bases and J lost 0; bases outside the gene matches: 1. Produced via immunoSEQ multiplex PCR; TCRdb's table is partial and in-frame only. The sample consists of 55,000 to 80,000 clones, around 80% of them appearing once. Source material: CD4+ T cells from PBMCs. The clonotype was recovered from a man in his 60s in good health and CMV-seronegative. This chain uses TRBV5-5 with TRBJ2-1, with 8 bases identical to TRBD2. The CDR3 here is CASSLLAASYNEQFF. CDR3 nucleotide sequence: TGTGCCAGCAGCTTACTAGCGGCCTCCTACAATGAGCAGTTCTTC.